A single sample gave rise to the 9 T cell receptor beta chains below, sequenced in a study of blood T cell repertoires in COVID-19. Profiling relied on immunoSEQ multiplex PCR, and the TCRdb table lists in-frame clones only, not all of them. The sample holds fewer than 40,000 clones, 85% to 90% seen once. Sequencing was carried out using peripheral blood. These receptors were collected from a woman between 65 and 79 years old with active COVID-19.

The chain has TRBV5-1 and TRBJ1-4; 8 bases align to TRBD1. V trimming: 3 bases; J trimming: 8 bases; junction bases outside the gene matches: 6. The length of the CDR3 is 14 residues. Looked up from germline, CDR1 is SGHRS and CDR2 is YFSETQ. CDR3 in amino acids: CASSSGQGQEKLFF. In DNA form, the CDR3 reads TGCGCCAGCAGCTCCGGACAGGGTCAGGAAAAACTGTTTTTT.

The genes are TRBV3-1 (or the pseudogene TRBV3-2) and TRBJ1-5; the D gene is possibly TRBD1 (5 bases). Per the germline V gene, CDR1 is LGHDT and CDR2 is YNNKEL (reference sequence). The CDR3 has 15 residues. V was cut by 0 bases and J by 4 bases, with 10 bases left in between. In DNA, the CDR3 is TGTGCCAGCAGCCAAGATACCCGGGGGAATCAGCCCCAGCATTTT. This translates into CASSQDTRGNQPQHF.

This CDR3 reads CASSLQGTDEQYF. DNA for the CDR3: TGCGCCAGCAGCCTCCAGGGGACAGACGAGCAGTACTTC. This rearrangement joins TRBV4-3 to TRBJ2-7; 7 bases line up with TRBD1. V gave up 4 bases and J gave up 5 bases; unmatched junction bases: 5. Per germline, CDR1 LGHNA and CDR2 YSLEER. The CDR3 contains 13 residues.

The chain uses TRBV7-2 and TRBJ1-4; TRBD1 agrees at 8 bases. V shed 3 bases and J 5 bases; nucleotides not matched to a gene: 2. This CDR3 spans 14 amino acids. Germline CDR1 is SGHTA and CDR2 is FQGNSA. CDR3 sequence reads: CASSFQGANEKLFF. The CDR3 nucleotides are TGTGCCAGCAGCTTTCAGGGGGCGAATGAAAAACTGTTTTTT.

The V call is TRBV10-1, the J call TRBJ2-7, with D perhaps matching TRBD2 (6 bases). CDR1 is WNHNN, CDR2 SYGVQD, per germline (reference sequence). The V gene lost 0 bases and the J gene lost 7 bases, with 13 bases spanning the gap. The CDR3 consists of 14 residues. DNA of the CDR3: TGCGCCAGCAGTGAGTCGGATCCCCGGGGGGAGCAGTACTTC. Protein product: CASSESDPRGEQYF.

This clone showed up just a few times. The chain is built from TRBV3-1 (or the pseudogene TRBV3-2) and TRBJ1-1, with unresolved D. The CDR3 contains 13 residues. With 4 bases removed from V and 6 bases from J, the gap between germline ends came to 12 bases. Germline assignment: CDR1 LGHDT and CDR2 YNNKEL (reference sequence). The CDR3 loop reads CASSPGLYSEAFF. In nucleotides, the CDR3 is TGTGCCAGCAGCCCAGGACTTTATTCTGAAGCTTTCTTT.

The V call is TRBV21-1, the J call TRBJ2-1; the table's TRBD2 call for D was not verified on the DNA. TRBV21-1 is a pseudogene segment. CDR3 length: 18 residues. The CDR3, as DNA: TGTGCCAGCAGCAAAGAGTGGGCTAGCGGCGTCTCCTACAATGAGCAGTTCTTC. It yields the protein CASSKEWASGVSYNEQFF.

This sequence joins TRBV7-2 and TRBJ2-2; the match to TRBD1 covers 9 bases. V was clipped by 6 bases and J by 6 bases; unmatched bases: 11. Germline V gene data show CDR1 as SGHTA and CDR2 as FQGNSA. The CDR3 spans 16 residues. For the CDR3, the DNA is TGTGCCAGCAGGTTACCGGGACAGGGTGCCGCCGGGGAGCTGTTTTTT. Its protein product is CASRLPGQGAAGELFF.

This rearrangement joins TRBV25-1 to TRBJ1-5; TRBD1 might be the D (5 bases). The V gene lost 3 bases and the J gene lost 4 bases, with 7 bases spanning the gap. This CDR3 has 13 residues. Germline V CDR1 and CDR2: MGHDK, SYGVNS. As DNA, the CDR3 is TGTGCCAGCAGTGACCAGGGAAATCAGCCCCAGCATTTT. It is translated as CASSDQGNQPQHF.